This T cell receptor (beta chain) originates from a study of blood T cell repertoires in COVID-19. Study-wide background: Specimens from acute and convalescent COVID-19 originated in the United States, Italy and Spain. The analysed material was cDNA or gDNA that came from T cells, B-cell-depleted T cells, or PBMCs.

Trimming took off 2 bases at V and 2 bases at J, with 10 bases between the two ends. Germline CDR1 is KGHSH and CDR2 is LQKENI. The CDR3 runs to 14 residues. Only in-frame clones appear in the TCRdb table, and some are missing; sequencing was by immunoSEQ multiplex PCR. Counted here are under 200,000 clones, 86% occurring once; the ten biggest clones make up 0.7% to 0.85%. The chain combines TRBV18 with TRBJ2-7; TRBD2 might be the D (6 bases). The sequence came from a woman between 65 and 79 years old with acute or convalescent COVID-19. The sequenced material came from peripheral blood. CDR3 sequence (DNA): TGTGCCAGCTCACCATTGGAGGGAGCCTACGAGCAGTACTTC. Translated: CASSPLEGAYEQYF. The variable domain in full, completed from reference TRBV18 and TRBJ2-7, reads NAGVMQNPRHLVRRRGQEARLRCSPMKGHSHVYWYRQLPEEGLKFMVYLQKENIIDESGMPKERFSAEFPKEGPSILRIQQVVRGDSAAYFCASSPLEGAYEQYFGPGTRLTVT.